This passage covers 14 T cell receptor beta chains from one sample sequenced in a study of identical twins. TCRdb fed the 5' RACE reads into MiXCR, producing one record per CDR3 protein. The sample shows approximately 210,000 distinct CDR3 sequences, 6.5% of them seen only once. These records were also assigned to another study, of T cells expressing NK-cell markers.

The source material was CD8+ T cells sorted from blood. The source of these receptors is a woman under 30 in good health.

This clonotype was detected ten times or more. The rearrangement joins TRBV5-6 to TRBJ1-1, with D unclear. The germline CDR1 and CDR2 sequences are SGHDT and YYEEEE. The CDR3 spans 14 residues. V was pared by 4 bases and J by 0 bases, with 10 bases between. The CDR3 protein is CASSPTGVNTEAFF. DNA of the CDR3: TGTGCCAGCAGCCCCACTGGCGTGAACACTGAAGCTTTCTTT.

The sample holds many counts of this clonotype. The chain joins TRBV29-1 to TRBJ2-2; 9 bases fit TRBD1. Losses at the gene ends were 3 bases for V and 6 bases for J; bases not matched to a gene: 5. CDR3 length: 14 amino acids. The germline CDR1 and CDR2 sequences are SQVTM and ANQGSEA. The CDR3 here is CSVDGTGSPGELFF. The CDR3 DNA sequence: TGCAGCGTTGATGGGACAGGGTCTCCCGGGGAGCTGTTTTTT.

The CDR3 DNA sequence: TGTGCCAGCAGCCTCGACCTGGGCGGGATAACGGAGACCCAGTACTTC. The encoded protein is CASSLDLGGITETQYF. The V and J genes are TRBV7-9 and TRBJ2-5, with D tentatively TRBD2 (6 bases). V was cut by 5 bases and J by 5 bases, with 21 bases left in between. The germline gives CDR1 SEHNR, CDR2 FQNEAQ (reference sequence). The CDR3 has 16 residues.

At least ten counts were recorded for this clonotype. The CDR3 coding sequence is TGTGCCAGCAGTTTAGGAGTCGACGTGGGATCCGGGGAGCTGTTTTTT. Translating gives CASSLGVDVGSGELFF. This chain joins TRBV12-3 or TRBV12-4 and TRBJ2-2; no clear D. The V end lost 1 base, the J end lost 6 bases, and 15 bases lay between the germline ends. This CDR3 has 16 residues.

The chain employs TRBV9 and TRBJ1-5, with D uncertain. CDR1 and CDR2 (germline): SGDLS, YYNGEE. The germline V and J ends were trimmed by 0 bases and 1 base, with 8 bases remaining between them. CDR3 length equals 15 residues. CDR3 DNA sequence: TGTGCCAGCAGCGTAGATGTGGGCAGCAATCAGCCCCAGCATTTT. Translating gives CASSVDVGSNQPQHF.

The chain combines TRBV29-1 with TRBJ2-2; 9 bases match TRBD1. V gave up 8 bases and J gave up 5 bases; unmatched junction bases: 3. CDR1 is SQVTM and CDR2 is ANQGSEA in the germline V gene. The CDR3 spans 12 residues. CDR3 sequence (DNA): TGCAGCCCAGGACAGGGGACCGGGGAGCTGTTTTTT. This codes for CSPGQGTGELFF.

This chain joins TRBV19 and TRBJ1-1; weak D call: TRBD1 (6 bases). Germline V gene lookup returns CDR1 LNHDA and CDR2 SQIVND (reference sequence). Trimming removed 3 bases from V and 3 bases from J, with 14 bases in between. CDR3 length: 15 residues. The CDR3 DNA follows: TGTGCCAGTAGTATTTTCGGGGGGCAGTACACTGAAGCTTTCTTT. Protein product: CASSIFGGQYTEAFF.

This clonotype was detected only a few times. The V gene is TRBV3-1, the J gene TRBJ2-5; 9 bases are a match to TRBD2. V trimming: 0 bases; J trimming: 2 bases; junction bases outside the gene matches: 10. There are 18 residues in the CDR3. Germline V gives CDR1 LGHDT, CDR2 YNNKEL (reference sequence). CDR3 residues: CASSQDGGLAGQQETQYF. CDR3 nucleotides: TGTGCCAGCAGCCAAGATGGGGGCCTAGCGGGGCAACAAGAGACCCAGTACTTC.

A few counts support this clonotype. This chain uses TRBV5-6 with TRBJ1-2; 9 bases are shared with TRBD1. This CDR3 region has 15 residues. Germline V gene data show CDR1 as SGHDT and CDR2 as YYEEEE. The trim removed 0 bases at V and 6 bases at J, leaving 6 bases unmatched. The DNA of the CDR3 is TGTGCCAGCAGCTTGGGGACAGGGGAATATAATGGCTACACCTTC. Translation gives CASSLGTGEYNGYTF.

This clonotype was found a few times. The chain carries TRBV30 and TRBJ2-7, with 7 bases that match TRBD1. After removal of 5 bases from V and 2 bases from J, the junction contained 15 bases not matched to a gene. The CDR3 sequence is 16 residues long. Germline V lookup: CDR1 GTSNPN, CDR2 SVGIG (reference sequence). CDR3 protein: CAWQREGALPTYEQYF. The CDR3, as DNA: TGTGCCTGGCAGCGAGAGGGGGCCCTACCCACCTACGAGCAGTACTTC.

The genes are TRBV12-3 or TRBV12-4 and TRBJ1-1; maybe TRBD1 (5 bases). Trimming removed 6 bases at V and 7 bases at J, with 15 bases between. The CDR3 has 13 amino acids. For the CDR3, the DNA is TGTGCCAGCAGCCCGGGACCGGGAGTTGAAGCTTTCTTT. Residues: CASSPGPGVEAFF.

This clonotype has more than one count but fewer than ten. This chain uses TRBV9 with TRBJ2-7; D not certain. V lost 4 bases to trimming and J lost 0 bases, with 20 bases between them. There are 17 residues in the CDR3. The germline CDR1 and CDR2 sequences are SGDLS and YYNGEE. CDR3 coding DNA: TGTGCCAGCAGCCCTTCCCCTACCCTGATTAGCTCCTACGAGCAGTACTTC. Protein: CASSPSPTLISSYEQYF.

The chain recombines TRBV10-1 with TRBJ1-5; 8 bases line up with TRBD1. The CDR3 totals 13 residues. V was clipped by 6 bases and J by 7 bases; unmatched bases: 5. The germline gives CDR1 WNHNN, CDR2 SYGVQD (reference sequence). The CDR3 nucleotides are TGCGCCAGCAGGGACAGGGAACTCCAGCCCCAGCATTTT. Its protein is CASRDRELQPQHF.

This clonotype appeared a few times. This chain connects TRBV5-4 to TRBJ2-7; D not resolved. Looked up from germline, CDR1 is SGHNT and CDR2 is YYREEE (reference sequence). The CDR3 sequence is 15 residues long. V was trimmed by 4 bases and J by 2 bases, leaving 16 bases between them. The CDR3 nucleotides read TGTGCCAGCAGCAAGGATTCCGGGCCCGCCTACGAGCAGTACTTC. It specifies CASSKDSGPAYEQYF. The whole variable domain, filled in from reference TRBV5-4 and TRBJ2-7, reads ETGVTQSPTHLIKTRGQQVTLRCSSQSGHNTVSWYQQALGQGPQFIFQYYREEENGRGNFPPRFSGLQFPNYSSELNVNALELDDSALYLCASSKDSGPAYEQYFGPGTRLTVT.